The entry below describes one TCR beta chain. In the sorted-subset replicate PCRs, around 220 ng DNA, roughly 29,000 T cell genomes, was used. Only in-frame clones appear in the TCRdb table, and some are missing; sequencing was by immunoSEQ multiplex PCR. The data hold about 1 million clones, with about 77% observed a single time. The data originate from a study of shared clonotypes between healthy human individuals. Germline CDR1 and CDR2: MNHNS and SASEGT. Trimming took 1 base from V and 2 from J, leaving 12 bases between them. The CDR3 sequence is 15 residues long. The sequence was obtained from a man between 18 and 35 years old in good health. This chain connects TRBV6-1 to TRBJ2-7; D is perhaps TRBD1 or TRBD2 (6 bases each). The source material was memory CD4+ T cells sorted from blood. Documented subset: CD45RA-negative fraction. The CDR3 DNA follows: TGTGCCAGCAGTGAAGAACAGGGAGGACCCTACGAGCAGTACTTC. Translating gives CASSEEQGGPYEQYF.